This entry lists 15 T cell receptor beta chains sequenced from one sample in a study of chemoradiotherapy in HPV16-positive cancers. The method was immunoSEQ multiplex PCR; TCRdb's version includes in-frame clones alone and lacks a portion of them. The sample carries some 34,000 clones, roughly 86% recorded once. Material: blood, obtained from a patient who underwent chemoradiotherapy. All receptors derive from a human donor with HPV-associated anogenital cancer.

The V and J genes are TRBV5-4 and TRBJ2-2; 11 nucleotides agree with TRBD2. Trimming at V came to 0 bases and at J to 4 bases, leaving 5 bases not matched to a gene. CDR3 size: 17 residues. Germline V gene lookup returns CDR1 SGHNT and CDR2 YYREEE (reference sequence). CDR3 DNA: TGTGCCAGCAGCTTGGGGGGGACTAGCGGCCGCACCGGGGAGCTGTTTTTT. Protein sequence: CASSLGGTSGRTGELFF. The full variable domain, in which reference TRBV5-4 and TRBJ2-2 provide the parts outside the CDR3, is ETGVTQSPTHLIKTRGQQVTLRCSSQSGHNTVSWYQQALGQGPQFIFQYYREEENGRGNFPPRFSGLQFPNYSSELNVNALELDDSALYLCASSLGGTSGRTGELFFGEGSRLTVL.

This chain joins TRBV19 and TRBJ1-2; perhaps TRBD1 as D (5 bases). CDR1 is LNHDA and CDR2 is SQIVND in the germline V gene (reference sequence). The V end was cut by 7 bases, the J end by 5 bases, with 17 bases between. There are 14 residues in the CDR3. CDR3 nucleotide sequence: TGTGCCAGTAAGCCGAGGCCAGGACAATATGGCTACACCTTC. This codes for CASKPRPGQYGYTF.

This clone was counted only a few times. This chain links TRBV2 with TRBJ1-6; D possibly corresponds to TRBD1 (6 bases). Germline V gives CDR1 SNHLY, CDR2 FYNNEI. Trimming stripped 4 bases from V and 6 bases from J, with 13 bases between. This CDR3 comprises 15 residues. The CDR3 nucleotides read TGTGCCAGCAGTGCTGGCCCCAGGGGTAATTCACCCCTCCACTTT. This translates into CASSAGPRGNSPLHF.

This chain connects TRBV7-6 to TRBJ1-1; maybe TRBD1 (6 bases). Germline CDR1 and CDR2: SGHVS and FNYEAQ. Between the trimmed V and J ends, which lost 1 base and 1 base, there was a span of 10 bases. The length of the CDR3 is 15 residues. CDR3 nucleotides: TGTGCCAGCAGCTTAGACTGGGGGCAGAACACTGAAGCTTTCTTT. Amino acid sequence: CASSLDWGQNTEAFF.

This sequence joins TRBV11-1 and TRBJ1-1; no definite D call. This CDR3 spans 13 amino acids. Germline CDR1 and CDR2: SGHAT and FQDESV (reference sequence). Between the trimmed V and J ends, which lost 0 bases and 3 bases, there was a span of 5 bases. The DNA for the CDR3 is TGTGCCAGCAGCTTAGCGGGGTACACTGAAGCTTTCTTT. Translation gives CASSLAGYTEAFF.

This clone was seen only a few times. This chain links TRBV11-2 with TRBJ2-6; D gene unclear. Germline-derived CDR1 and CDR2 are SGHAT and FQNNGV. This CDR3 comprises 17 residues. V lost 4 bases and J 0 bases, leaving 13 bases between the germline ends. The CDR3 sequence is CASSSHGRSSGANVLTF. DNA of the CDR3: TGTGCCAGCAGCTCCCATGGGCGTTCCTCTGGGGCCAACGTCCTGACTTTC.

This chain links TRBV6-5 with TRBJ2-7, with D perhaps matching TRBD1 (5 bases). The germline V and J ends were trimmed by 5 bases and 2 bases, with 13 bases remaining between them. The CDR3 covers 14 residues. Germline loops: CDR1 MNHEY, CDR2 SVGAGI. For the CDR3, the DNA is TGTGCCAGCAGTCGGCAAGGGGTTGCCTACGAGCAGTACTTC. This gives the protein CASSRQGVAYEQYF.

This clone was picked up one time. The V call is TRBV2, the J call TRBJ2-3, with TRBD2 identical over 11 bases. Trimming took 7 bases from V and 2 from J; bases not matched to a gene: 8. In germline, CDR1 is SNHLY, CDR2 FYNNEI. CDR3 size: 16 residues. The CDR3 DNA sequence: TGTGCCAGCAACCTAGCGGGGGGTCTTAACACAGATACGCAGTATTTT. As protein: CASNLAGGLNTDTQYF. The full variable domain, its missing parts supplied by reference TRBV2 and TRBJ2-3, is EPEVTQTPSHQVTQMGQEVILRCVPISNHLYFYWYRQILGQKVEFLVSFYNNEISEKSEIFDDQFSVERPDGSNFTLKIRSTKLEDSAMYFCASNLAGGLNTDTQYFGPGTRLTVL.

The chain couples TRBV5-6 to TRBJ1-5; D might be TRBD1 (5 bases). This CDR3 comprises 14 residues. The germline gives CDR1 SGHDT, CDR2 YYEEEE. The V and J ends lost 1 base and 4 bases respectively, with 9 bases between them. CDR3 sequence: CASSLSTGNQPQHF. For the CDR3, the DNA is TGTGCCAGCAGCTTGTCTACAGGTAATCAGCCCCAGCATTTT.

The V gene is TRBV6-5, the J gene TRBJ1-5; no definite D call. The CDR3 spans 14 residues. The germline V gene has CDR1 MNHEY and CDR2 SVGAGI. V was cut by 6 bases and J by 1 base, with 10 bases left in between. The CDR3 DNA follows: TGTGCCAGCAGACAGAGGTGGAGCAATCAGCCCCAGCATTTT. This translates into CASRQRWSNQPQHF.

V gene TRBV25-1 combines with J gene TRBJ1-1, with TRBD1 as a possible D gene (5 bases). The CDR3 consists of 14 residues. Germline V gene lookup returns CDR1 MGHDK and CDR2 SYGVNS. Trimming removed 5 bases from V and 6 bases from J, with 16 bases in between. The DNA of the CDR3 is TGTGCCAGCAGTCATGGGGGTCAGGGCTCTGAAGCTTTCTTT. This sequence encodes CASSHGGQGSEAFF.

This chain uses TRBV27 with TRBJ1-1; 7 nucleotides match TRBD1. Germline lookup yields CDR1 MNHEY and CDR2 SMNVEV (reference sequence). The J segment lost 2 bases and the V segment lost 5 bases, leaving 11 bases of the junction unmatched. This CDR3 comprises 16 residues. The CDR3 nucleotides are TGTGCCAGCAGTCCACCGACAGGGTCGGGAAACACTGAAGCTTTCTTT. It translates to CASSPPTGSGNTEAFF.

The gene calls are TRBV5-1 and TRBJ1-4; D gene unclear. Looked up from germline, CDR1 is SGHRS and CDR2 is YFSETQ. CDR3 length: 15 amino acids. Trimming stripped 0 bases from V and 8 bases from J, with 14 bases between. The CDR3 region has the DNA TGCGCCAGCAGCTTGGGTACGCTCGGAGGGGAAAAACTGTTTTTT. Translation gives CASSLGTLGGEKLFF.

The rearrangement uses TRBV9 and TRBJ2-7, with 8 bases lining up with TRBD2. The CDR3 is made up of 17 amino acids. Looked up from germline, CDR1 is SGDLS and CDR2 is YYNGEE. After removal of 0 bases from V and 2 bases from J, the junction contained 10 bases not matched to a gene. In DNA, the CDR3 is TGTGCCAGCAGCGTAGAGGCCGGCGAGCGGGGGACCTACGAGCAGTACTTC. Translation: CASSVEAGERGTYEQYF.

V and J are TRBV11-2 and TRBJ1-6; 8 positions agree with TRBD1. The CDR3 sequence is 17 residues long. Per the germline V gene, CDR1 is SGHAT and CDR2 is FQNNGV. Trimming cost V 1 base and J 4 bases; bases outside gene matches: 6. The DNA of the CDR3 is TGTGCCAGCAGCTTAGTAATACAGGGGGGGTATAATTCACCCCTCCACTTT. It yields the protein CASSLVIQGGYNSPLHF.